A single sample is the source of the 5 T cell receptor beta chains below, sequenced in a study of monozygotic twins with inflammatory bowel disease. TCRdb reprocessed the 5' RACE reads and reports one entry per CDR3 protein, with no DNA. Reported are around 410,000 distinct CDR3 sequences; the ten largest clones contain around 2.3%. Sequenced input: blood. These receptors all come from a human donor with ulcerative colitis or Crohn's disease, or a healthy co-twin of an affected twin (not recorded which).

The CDR3 spells CASSALLLKRNTEAFF. This chain connects TRBV10-2 to TRBJ1-1. Per the germline V gene, CDR1 is WSHSY and CDR2 is SAAADI. The CDR3 spans 16 residues.

The chain joins TRBV2 to TRBJ2-1; TCRdb designates TRBD1, a call that cannot be tested without DNA. The germline V gene has CDR1 SNHLY and CDR2 FYNNEI. The CDR3 spans 14 residues. The CDR3 loop is CASSVRDRYNEQFF.

The CDR3 loop reads CASSSLGWDEQFF. The chain employs TRBV2 and TRBJ2-1. Germline CDR1 is SNHLY and CDR2 is FYNNEI. This CDR3 has 13 amino acids.

The chain recombines TRBV28 with TRBJ2-7; TCRdb's D call, TRBD2, is unchecked because there is no DNA. The CDR3 is 16 amino acids. CDR1 is MDHEN, CDR2 SYDVKM, per germline. The CDR3 sequence is CASSFRAPGGPSEQYF.

The chain combines TRBV5-1 with TRBJ2-2; the D call from TCRdb, TRBD1, cannot be confirmed without DNA. The CDR3 is 15 amino acids. Germline CDR1 reads SGHRS; CDR2 reads YFSETQ. This CDR3 reads CASSLKSGSAGELFF.